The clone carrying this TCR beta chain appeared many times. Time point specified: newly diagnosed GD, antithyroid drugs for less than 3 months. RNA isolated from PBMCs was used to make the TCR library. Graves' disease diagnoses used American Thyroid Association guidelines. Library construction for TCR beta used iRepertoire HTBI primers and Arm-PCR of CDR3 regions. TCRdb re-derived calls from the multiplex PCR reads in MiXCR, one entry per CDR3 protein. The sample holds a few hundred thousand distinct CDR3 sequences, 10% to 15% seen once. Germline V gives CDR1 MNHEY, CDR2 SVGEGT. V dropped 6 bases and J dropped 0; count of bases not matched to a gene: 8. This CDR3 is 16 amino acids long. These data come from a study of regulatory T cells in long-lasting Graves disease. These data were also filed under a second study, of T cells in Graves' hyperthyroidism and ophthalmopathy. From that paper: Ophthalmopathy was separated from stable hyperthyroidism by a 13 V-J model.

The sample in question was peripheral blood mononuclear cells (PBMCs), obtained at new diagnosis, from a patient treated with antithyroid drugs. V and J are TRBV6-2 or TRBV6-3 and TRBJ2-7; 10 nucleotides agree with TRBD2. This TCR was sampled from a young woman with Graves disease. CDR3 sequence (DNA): TGTGCCAGCAGACGGCCGGGACTAGCGTCCTCCTACGAGCAGTACTTC. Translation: CASRRPGLASSYEQYF.